The TCR beta chain described here comes from a study of OX40 agonist ivuxolimab in advanced cancers. CDR1 and CDR2 (germline): SGDLS, YYNGEE. V was pared by 2 bases and J by 6 bases, with 9 bases of the junction left unmatched. The CDR3 runs 15 residues. Repertoires were generated with immunoSEQ multiplex PCR, while TCRdb's copy carries only in-frame clones and drops some. The sample has about 63,000 clones, around 93% seen once. This clonotype was obtained from an adult with an advanced solid tumor such as melanoma, head and neck, liver or kidney cancer. This sequence joins TRBV9 and TRBJ2-3; 7 nucleotides agree with TRBD2. The sequenced sample was CD4+ or CD8+ T cells sorted from blood, obtained in a trial of the OX40 agonist ivuxolimab. The CDR3 here is CASSVWRGSMDTQYF. The CDR3, as DNA: TGTGCCAGCAGCGTGTGGCGGGGGTCGATGGATACGCAGTATTTT.